The rows below give T cell receptor beta chains drawn from one sample of a study of memory CD4+ T cells and cytomegalovirus serostatus. Using immunoSEQ multiplex PCR, the repertoire was profiled, and TCRdb retains in-frame clones only, with some absent. The repertoire holds 48,000 or so clones, with roughly 78% as singletons. The sequenced sample consisted of memory CD4+ T cells from blood. Source of these receptors: an adult in good health and CMV-seronegative. Both conserved end residues are part of each CDR3. Fields, in order: V gene, clone size, J gene, D gene, CDR3 protein, CDR3 DNA. D genes are given only for firm matches. Size is stated for part of the rows, as once, few or many counts, or as a class when the clone is expanded.

TRBV11-1	NA	TRBJ1-1	TRBD1	CASSLGGHRGSEAFF	TGTGCCAGCAGCTTAGGGGGTCACAGGGGTTCTGAAGCTTTCTTT
TRBV21-1	NA	TRBJ2-7	NA	CASSPGLFGSGSSYEQYF	NA
TRBV5-6	NA	TRBJ2-3	NA	CASSQRPDTQYF	TGTGCCAGCAGCCAGAGGCCAGATACGCAGTATTTT
TRBV29-1	many	TRBJ1-1	TRBD1	CSVLGQRNTEAFF	TGCAGCGTCCTGGGACAGCGGAACACTGAAGCTTTCTTT
TRBV7-9	NA	TRBJ2-1	NA	CASSPGQRYNEQFF	TGTGCCAGCAGCCCCGGACAGCGCTACAATGAGCAGTTCTTC
TRBV5-1	NA	TRBJ2-7	TRBD1	CASRGQSSSYEQYF	TGCGCCAGCAGGGGACAGTCCAGCTCCTACGAGCAGTACTTC
TRBV5-1	NA	TRBJ1-2	NA	CASSGGDYGYTF	TGCGCCAGCAGCGGGGGCGATTATGGCTACACCTTC
TRBV2	few	TRBJ2-2	NA	CASSPNDRDRRGTGELFF	TGTGCCAGCAGTCCGAACGACCGGGACAGGCGGGGGACCGGGGAGCTGTTTTTT
TRBV11-2	NA	TRBJ1-1	TRBD1	CASSRDSTVNTEAFF	TGTGCCAGCAGCCGGGACAGCACTGTGAACACTGAAGCTTTCTTT
TRBV7-7	NA	TRBJ2-2	TRBD1	CASSRTGAGELFF	TGTGCCAGCAGCAGAACAGGGGCCGGGGAGCTGTTTTTT
TRBV18	NA	TRBJ2-7	NA	CASSPRSSTSYEQYF	TGTGCCAGCTCGCCCCGGTCCTCCACAAGCTACGAGCAGTACTTC
TRBV25-1	NA	TRBJ2-7	NA	CASSDGQGSEQYF	TGTGCCAGCAGTGATGGGCAGGGAAGCGAGCAGTACTTC
TRBV11-3	once	TRBJ2-2	NA	CASSAYLGGELFF	TGTGCCAGCAGCGCCTACCTTGGCGGGGAGCTGTTTTTT
TRBV6-1	NA	TRBJ2-7	NA	CASSEARGSYEQYF	TGTGCCAGCAGTGAAGCCCGGGGATCCTACGAGCAGTACTTC
TRBV18	once	TRBJ2-1	NA	CASSPVRSSYNEQFF	TGTGCCAGCTCACCCGTCCGGAGCTCCTACAATGAGCAGTTCTTC
TRBV2	NA	TRBJ2-2	TRBD2	CASSEVVWGGAELFF	TGTGCCAGCAGTGAAGTAGTTTGGGGGGGTGCGGAGCTGTTTTTT
TRBV25-1	NA	TRBJ2-5	TRBD1	CASSDRRTGGSQETQYF	TGTGCCAGCAGTGACCGCAGAACAGGGGGCAGTCAAGAGACCCAGTACTTC
TRBV15	NA	TRBJ2-7	TRBD2	CATSRVSGGGSSYEQYF	TGTGCCACCAGCAGAGTGAGCGGGGGGGGGAGCTCCTACGAGCAGTACTTC
TRBV2	NA	TRBJ1-3	TRBD1	CASSFPGQGGTGNTIYF	TGTGCCAGCAGTTTTCCGGGACAGGGAGGAACTGGAAACACCATATATTTT
TRBV28	NA	TRBJ1-2	TRBD1	CASIIRQGAMSYTF	TGTGCCAGCATTATTCGACAGGGAGCTATGAGCTACACCTTC
TRBV7-2	NA	TRBJ2-3	TRBD2	CASSPGLAMTDTQYF	TGTGCCAGCAGCCCGGGACTAGCTATGACAGATACGCAGTATTTT
TRBV30	few	TRBJ1-2	TRBD1	CAWYYRGPSGGYTF	TGTGCCTGGTACTACAGGGGGCCCTCCGGTGGCTACACCTTC
TRBV6-1	NA	TRBJ1-1	NA	CASSEEGMRTEAFF	TGTGCCAGCAGTGAAGAGGGAATGAGGACTGAAGCTTTCTTT
TRBV6-5	NA	TRBJ1-1	NA	CASSRTGTGGTEAFF	TGTGCCAGCAGCCGTACAGGGACGGGGGGGACTGAAGCTTTCTTT
TRBV27	NA	TRBJ1-2	TRBD1	CASSFRTGAGDGYTF	TGTGCCAGCAGTTTCCGGACAGGGGCTGGGGATGGCTACACCTTC
TRBV28	NA	TRBJ1-2	NA	CASSFGRGGAYGYTF	TGTGCCAGCAGTTTTGGGAGGGGGGGAGCCTATGGCTACACCTTC
TRBV30	NA	TRBJ2-3	NA	CAWSGGRAGLTDTQYF	TGTGCCTGGAGTGGGGGCAGGGCGGGTTTGACAGATACGCAGTATTTT
TRBV18	once	TRBJ2-7	NA	CASSPRPGAPNYEQYF	TGTGCCAGCTCACCACGTCCCGGGGCTCCCAACTACGAGCAGTACTTC
TRBV6-5	NA	TRBJ2-1	NA	CASSYARSPYNEQFF	TGTGCCAGCAGTTACGCCAGGTCCCCCTACAATGAGCAGTTCTTC
TRBV9	NA	TRBJ2-1	NA	CASSVDGGLLGNEQFF	TGTGCCAGCAGCGTAGACGGGGGGCTACTCGGCAATGAGCAGTTCTTC
TRBV10-2	NA	TRBJ1-1	NA	CASGITAEAFF	TGCGCCAGCGGAATTACGGCTGAAGCTTTCTTT
TRBV7-6	NA	TRBJ2-2	NA	CASSLHGELFF	TGTGCCAGCAGCTTACACGGGGAGCTGTTTTTT
TRBV28	NA	TRBJ2-7	NA	CASSLRYEQYF	TGTGCCAGCAGTTTGCGTTACGAGCAGTACTTC
TRBV9	few	TRBJ2-1	NA	CASSVDLYNEQFF	TGTGCCAGCAGCGTAGATCTGTACAATGAGCAGTTCTTC
TRBV21-1	NA	TRBJ2-7	NA	CASSNPSEQYF	TGTGCCAGCAGCAATCCGAGTGAGCAGTACTTC
TRBV7-2	few	TRBJ1-4	NA	CASSLARLGEEKLFF	TGTGCCAGCAGCTTAGCCAGGTTAGGCGAGGAAAAACTGTTTTTT
TRBV5-6	NA	TRBJ2-7	TRBD2	CASSLFPTGGMRYEQYF	TGTGCCAGCAGCTTGTTCCCCACGGGAGGGATGCGGTACGAGCAGTACTTC
TRBV5-1	NA	TRBJ1-1	NA	CASSPQPGNFGAFF	TGCGCCAGCAGCCCCCAACCTGGGAACTTTGGAGCTTTCTTT
TRBV6-6	NA	TRBJ2-1	TRBD2	CASSALAGLRREQFF	TGTGCCAGCAGTGCGCTAGCGGGGCTGAGGAGGGAGCAGTTCTTC
TRBV27	NA	TRBJ1-2	NA	CASSLRLYPTANYGYTF	TGTGCCAGCAGTTTACGACTTTACCCGACAGCTAACTATGGCTACACCTTC
TRBV19	NA	TRBJ2-3	TRBD2	CASSPRTSFTDTQYF	TGTGCCAGTAGTCCCCGGACTAGCTTCACAGATACGCAGTATTTT
TRBV4-1	NA	TRBJ2-5	TRBD2	CASSQVEASGGEGETQYF	TGCGCCAGCAGCCAAGTTGAAGCTAGCGGGGGGGAGGGTGAGACCCAGTACTTC
TRBV5-4	NA	TRBJ1-1	NA	CASSSPGQMNTEAFF	TGTGCCAGCAGCTCCCCGGGACAAATGAACACTGAAGCTTTCTTT
TRBV5-1	NA	TRBJ1-1	NA	CASSSGVNTEAFF	TGCGCCAGCAGCTCAGGGGTGAACACTGAAGCTTTCTTT
TRBV12-5	NA	TRBJ2-2	TRBD2	CASGAGPHNTGELFF	TGTGCTAGTGGAGCGGGACCTCACAACACCGGGGAGCTGTTTTTT
TRBV11-1	NA	TRBJ2-7	NA	CASSQNPFLSYEQYF	TGTGCCAGCAGCCAAAACCCTTTTTTATCCTACGAGCAGTACTTC
TRBV6-5	few	TRBJ1-1	NA	CASSRGTQGNTEAFF	TGTGCCAGCAGTCGTGGAACCCAGGGGAACACTGAAGCTTTCTTT
TRBV5-1	once	TRBJ2-7	NA	CATQKTSGPAYEQYF	TGCGCCACCCAAAAAACGAGCGGGCCTGCCTACGAGCAGTACTTC
TRBV5-4	NA	TRBJ2-7	TRBD1	CASSPDRVANEQYF	TGTGCCAGCAGCCCCGACAGGGTTGCTAACGAGCAGTACTTC
TRBV4-1	NA	TRBJ2-3	TRBD2	CASSPLSLQGSGRARDKDTQYF	TGCGCCAGCAGCCCTCTCTCCCTCCAGGGAAGCGGGAGGGCCAGAGACAAAGATACGCAGTATTTT
TRBV10-1	NA	TRBJ1-2	NA	CASSESLGEGTNYGYTF	TGCGCCAGCAGTGAGTCGTTGGGTGAGGGGACCAACTATGGCTACACCTTC
TRBV27	NA	TRBJ2-2	NA	CASRLAGWGTNTGELFF	TGTGCCAGCAGGCTGGCTGGGTGGGGGACGAACACCGGGGAGCTGTTTTTT
TRBV5-1	NA	TRBJ1-4	NA	CASSSEGTGHTNEKLFF	TGCGCCAGCAGCTCCGAGGGTACGGGACACACTAATGAAAAACTGTTTTTT
TRBV19	once	TRBJ2-3	TRBD1	CASSIDGQGSTDTQYF	TGTGCCAGTAGTATAGACGGACAGGGTAGCACAGATACGCAGTATTTT
TRBV18	NA	TRBJ1-1	NA	CASSPPGTVRDTEAFF	TGTGCCAGCTCACCCCCCGGGACCGTAAGGGACACTGAAGCTTTCTTT
TRBV27	NA	TRBJ1-2	TRBD1	CASSLTGAFYGYTF	TGTGCCAGCAGTTTAACAGGGGCTTTCTATGGCTACACCTTC
TRBV18	NA	TRBJ2-7	NA	CASSPTGGNYEQYF	TGTGCCAGCTCCCCAACCGGCGGAAACTACGAGCAGTACTTC
TRBV4-1	few	TRBJ2-7	NA	CASSQDVSRVNEQYF	TGCGCCAGCAGCCAAGATGTTTCGAGGGTCAACGAGCAGTACTTC